This T cell receptor (beta chain) was recovered during a study of identical twins. General study points: Memory repertoires lacked the insertion deficit that abundant cord blood beta clonotypes showed. Without tracking the same donors, conclusions rested on cross-sectional statistical analysis. Alpha sequences that were out-of-frame and twin-shared showed an excess of low generation probability.

TCRdb reprocessed the 5' RACE reads via MiXCR and lists one record per CDR3 protein. The profile shows 1.5 million to 2 million distinct CDR3 sequences, about 32% of them singletons. Notes on this clonotype: Antigen unknown.

There are 22 residues in the CDR3. V shed 4 bases, J shed 5 bases, and the junction held 30 bases outside the gene matches. Looked up from germline, CDR1 is SGHRS and CDR2 is YFSETQ. All of the donors were Caucasians in good health. The sequence was obtained from a newborn girl in good health. The sequenced sample consisted of cord blood. J is TRBJ2-3 and V is TRBV5-1; 8 nucleotides agree with TRBD2. CDR3 sequence (DNA): TGCGCCAGCAGCCCTCGTAGATGGAGCGGGAGAGCCCGCCGCGGTTCGGAAGATACGCAGTATTTT. This sequence encodes CASSPRRWSGRARRGSEDTQYF.